Presented here are 32 T cell receptor beta chains from one specimen sequenced in a study of T cell repertoires in cytomegalovirus infection. TCRdb used MiXCR to reprocess the reads, holding one entry per CDR3 protein. There are some 300,000 distinct CDR3 sequences in the sample; around 9.1% occur only once, and less than 3% lies in the top ten. Material for sequencing was PBMCs. These receptors were collected from a human donor in good health (CMV status not recorded). Some clones in this sample may be carry-over from other donors' samples.

This clonotype was detected ten times or more. This chain joins TRBV27 and TRBJ2-7; maybe TRBD2 (7 bases). This CDR3 is 14 amino acids long. Germline assignment: CDR1 MNHEY and CDR2 SMNVEV (reference sequence). V was pared by 6 bases and J by 3 bases, with 15 bases between. CDR3 region: CASSPGGGNYEQYF. CDR3 bases: TGTGCCAGCAGCCCGGGGGGCGGTAACTACGAGCAGTACTTC.

This clonotype has ten or more counts. V and J are TRBV24-1 and TRBJ2-1, with D possibly matching TRBD1 (5 bases). Germline assignment: CDR1 KGHDR and CDR2 SFDVKD. The CDR3 runs to 14 residues. With 0 bases removed from V and 8 bases from J, the gap between germline ends came to 10 bases. The CDR3 DNA is TGTGCCACCAGTGATTTGAGGGGAAATTATGAGCAGTTCTTC. Amino acids: CATSDLRGNYEQFF.

This clonotype showed up many times. The gene calls are TRBV5-6 and TRBJ2-7; D ambiguous. The CDR3 runs 14 residues. Looked up from germline, CDR1 is SGHDT and CDR2 is YYEEEE. The V end lost 2 bases, the J end lost 5 bases, and 14 bases lay between the germline ends. CDR3: CASSFGRPGDEQYV. CDR3 nucleotides: TGTGCCAGCAGCTTTGGACGGCCTGGGGACGAGCAGTACGTC.

This clonotype appeared many times. The chain carries TRBV6-6 and TRBJ2-2; 7 bases fit TRBD1. After removal of 4 bases from V and 4 bases from J, the junction contained 9 bases not matched to a gene. Germline V gene sequence: CDR1 MNHNY, CDR2 SVGAGI (reference sequence). The CDR3 extends over 16 amino acids. In DNA form, the CDR3 reads TGTGCCAGCAGTTCATCTCAGGGGGTTGGCACCGGGGAGCTGTTTTTT. It specifies CASSSSQGVGTGELFF.

In its sample, this clonotype was seen a few times. This chain links TRBV4-2 with TRBJ1-6; no reliable D call. V was clipped by 0 bases and J by 10 bases, with 4 bases between them. The CDR3 extends over 12 amino acids. Per germline, CDR1 LGHNA and CDR2 YNFKEQ. The CDR3, as DNA: TGTGCCAGCAGCCAAGATGACTCACCCCTCCACTTT. Its translation: CASSQDDSPLHF.

This clonotype has a count of ten or more. This sequence joins TRBV7-9 and TRBJ1-1; the D is unclear. Between the trimmed V and J ends, which lost 3 bases and 0 bases, there was a span of 11 bases. The CDR3 length is 15 residues. Germline CDR1 SEHNR, CDR2 FQNEAQ (reference sequence). This chain's CDR3 is CASSFEQTMNTEAFF. The CDR3 DNA follows: TGTGCCAGCAGCTTTGAACAGACCATGAACACTGAAGCTTTCTTT. The full variable domain, its missing parts supplied by reference TRBV7-9 and TRBJ1-1, is DTGVSQNPRHKITKRGQNVTFRCDPISEHNRLYWYRQTLGQGPEFLTYFQNEAQLEKSRLLSDRFSAERPKGSFSTLEIQRTEQGDSAMYLCASSFEQTMNTEAFFGQGTRLTVV.

This clonotype was counted ten times or more. V gene TRBV2 combines with J gene TRBJ2-2; tentatively, D is TRBD2 (7 bases). Per the germline V gene, CDR1 is SNHLY and CDR2 is FYNNEI. The CDR3 has 14 amino acids. Deletions cut 6 bases from V and 11 bases from J, with 19 bases between. This CDR3 reads CASRMDRQRGELFF. As DNA, the CDR3 is TGTGCCAGCAGGATGGACAGACAGCGGGGAGAGCTGTTTTTT.

The table lists this clonotype with many counts. The rearrangement uses TRBV10-2 and TRBJ2-2; D may be TRBD1 (6 bases). The CDR3 has 14 residues. The V gene's germline CDR1 is WSHSY and CDR2 SAAADI. Trimming took off 7 bases at V and 0 bases at J, with 9 bases between the two ends. The CDR3 protein is CASIGTSNTGELFF. The CDR3 nucleotides read TGCGCCAGCATCGGGACATCGAACACCGGGGAGCTGTTTTTT.

This clonotype was found many times. The chain joins TRBV29-1 to TRBJ1-2; TRBD1 is a possible D gene (5 bases). CDR1 is SQVTM and CDR2 is ANQGSEA in the germline V gene. This CDR3 is built from 15 residues. Trimming cost V 4 bases and J 2 bases, with 17 bases left between them. In DNA form, the CDR3 reads TGCAGCGTTGCTCAAGGGGCGTCTGTCAACTATGGCTACACCTTC. Translation gives CSVAQGASVNYGYTF.

This clonotype appeared a few times. The CDR3 protein is CASSLTTGADTGELFF. As DNA, the CDR3 is TGTGCCAGCAGCCTTACGACAGGGGCCGACACCGGGGAGCTGTTTTTT. The rearrangement uses TRBV7-9 and TRBJ2-2, with TRBD1 matching 8 bases. The germline V gene has CDR1 SEHNR and CDR2 FQNEAQ (reference sequence). Losses at the gene ends were 5 bases for V and 3 bases for J; bases not matched to a gene: 8. This CDR3 is 16 amino acids long.

The rearrangement joins TRBV25-1 to TRBJ1-4, with D possibly TRBD1 on 6 matching bases. The CDR3 runs 15 residues. Germline values: CDR1 MGHDK, CDR2 SYGVNS. Trimming stripped 2 bases from V and 7 bases from J, with 14 bases between. CDR3 amino acids: CASSEIGQGSEKLFF. The DNA for the CDR3 is TGTGCCAGCAGTGAAATAGGCCAGGGGTCTGAAAAACTGTTTTTT.

The table lists this clonotype with many counts. V usage is TRBV2 and J usage is TRBJ2-7; 12 bases agree with TRBD1. Germline CDR1 reads SNHLY; CDR2 reads FYNNEI. CDR3 length: 13 amino acids. The ends lost 6 bases at V and 6 bases at J; junction bases unmatched: 3. The CDR3 region is CASRGTGGLEQYV. The DNA for the CDR3 is TGTGCCAGCAGGGGGACAGGGGGCCTCGAGCAGTACGTC.

This clonotype came up a few times. At one end the junction does not follow the germline gene, possibly because of a read error. The rearrangement joins TRBV20-1 to TRBJ2-1; 11 bases fit TRBD2. From germline, CDR1 is DFQATT and CDR2 SNEGSKA (reference sequence). This CDR3 is built from 14 residues. The CDR3 DNA sequence: TGCAGTACTAGCGGGGGCCTCGTCTACAATGAGCAGTTCTTC. It is translated as CSTSGGLVYNEQFF.

This clonotype was seen ten or more times. The chain joins TRBV20-1 to TRBJ2-7; D possibly matches TRBD1 or TRBD2 (5 bases each). The CDR3 length is 15 residues. CDR1 and CDR2 from the germline V gene are DFQATT and SNEGSKA (reference sequence). The V end lost 3 bases, the J end lost 0 bases, and 15 bases lay between the germline ends. Here the CDR3 DNA reads TGCAGTGCTAGTGGGACCCAACGAAGCTCCTACGAGCAGTACTTC. Amino acids: CSASGTQRSSYEQYF.

This clonotype was seen more than once but under ten times. This chain links TRBV24-1 with TRBJ2-1; D tentatively fits TRBD1 or TRBD2 (6 bases each). From germline, CDR1 is KGHDR and CDR2 SFDVKD. The CDR3 has 16 amino acids. Trimming pared 4 bases from V and 3 bases from J, leaving 15 bases between. This CDR3 reads CATSEPWGASYNEQFF. The CDR3, as DNA: TGTGCCACCAGTGAACCCTGGGGGGCCAGCTACAATGAGCAGTTCTTC.

This clonotype appeared many times. The V call is TRBV7-2, the J call TRBJ2-5; 8 bases map to TRBD2. This CDR3 contains 17 residues. J was trimmed by 5 bases and V by 1 base; bases with no gene match: 12. Germline assignment: CDR1 SGHTA and CDR2 FQGNSA. CDR3 in DNA: TGTGCCAGCAGCTTAGGTATAGCGGGGACCGGAGGCGAGACCCAGTACTTC. Amino acid sequence: CASSLGIAGTGGETQYF.

This clonotype was picked up many times. The V call is TRBV28, the J call TRBJ2-7; D assignment may be TRBD1 or TRBD2 (5 bases each). The germline V gene has CDR1 MDHEN and CDR2 SYDVKM. Deletions cut 6 bases from V and 0 bases from J, with 12 bases between. The CDR3 length is 14 residues. CDR3 nucleotide sequence: TGTGCCAGCAGGGCCGGGACCGTCTCCTACGAGCAGTACTTC. It translates to CASRAGTVSYEQYF.

This clonotype was counted a few times. The chain joins TRBV20-1 to TRBJ1-4, with 9 nucleotides matching TRBD1. After removal of 3 bases from V and 2 bases from J, the junction contained 13 bases not matched to a gene. CDR3 size: 18 residues. Germline V CDR1 and CDR2: DFQATT, SNEGSKA (reference sequence). The CDR3: CSARGQGLRGNTNEKLFF. CDR3 sequence (DNA): TGCAGTGCTAGGGGACAGGGCCTTAGGGGGAATACTAATGAAAAACTGTTTTTT.

Note on this clonotype: Its ends do not fully match the called genes, so a read error is possible. The rearrangement links TRBV5-1 to TRBJ2-7, with 9 positions matching TRBD1. The CDR3 contains 14 residues. Germline CDR1 is SGHRS and CDR2 is YFSETQ. For the CDR3, the DNA is TGCGACAGCAGCCTGGGACAGGGTCCCTACGAGCAGTACTTC. Residues: CDSSLGQGPYEQYF.

This clonotype was counted ten times or more. The chain carries TRBV12-3 or TRBV12-4 and TRBJ1-2; tentatively, D is TRBD1 (5 bases). The CDR3 spans 12 residues. Trimming took 1 base from V and 8 from J, leaving 8 bases between them. Here the CDR3 DNA reads TGTGCCAGCAGTTTAGTGACAGAAGGCTACACCTTC. Translation gives CASSLVTEGYTF.

Judged by abundance, this clonotype is medium-sized. The genes are TRBV7-2 and TRBJ2-6; 12 bases agree with TRBD1. Germline CDR1 and CDR2: SGHTA and FQGNSA. The ends lost 5 bases at V and 2 bases at J; junction bases unmatched: 7. The CDR3 is made up of 18 amino acids. The CDR3 DNA sequence: TGTGCCAGCAGCATCGTGGGACAGGGGGCCGCTGGGGCCAACGTCCTGACTTTC. It codes for CASSIVGQGAAGANVLTF.

This clonotype came up many times. The chain employs TRBV19 and TRBJ2-2; TRBD1 agrees at 7 bases. After removal of 7 bases from V and 2 bases from J, the junction contained 1 base not matched to a gene. Germline CDR1 is LNHDA and CDR2 is SQIVND (reference sequence). The CDR3 extends over 13 amino acids. The CDR3 sequence is CASTGGNTGELFF. CDR3 nucleotides: TGTGCCAGTACAGGGGGAAACACCGGGGAGCTGTTTTTT.

The V and J genes are TRBV12-3 or TRBV12-4 and TRBJ1-3; TRBD1 is a possible D gene (5 bases). V lost 2 bases and J lost 0, with 20 bases in between. CDR3 length equals 19 residues. The CDR3 is CASSLIGMGVIGSGNTIYF. Here the CDR3 DNA reads TGTGCCAGCAGTTTAATAGGGATGGGGGTTATTGGCTCTGGAAACACCATATATTTT.

This clonotype has ten or more counts. A much more abundant neighbour one base away suggests this may be a read error. This chain connects TRBV12-3 or TRBV12-4 to TRBJ1-3; D gene unclear. The V end lost 3 bases, the J end lost 3 bases, and 3 bases lay between the germline ends. The CDR3 sequence is 12 residues long. The CDR3 bases are TGTGCCAGCAGTTTCAGTGGAAACACCATATATTTT. Its protein product is CASSFSGNTIYF.

In its sample, this clonotype was seen many times. The chain combines TRBV6-5 with TRBJ2-7; no definite D call. Germline V gene lookup returns CDR1 MNHEY and CDR2 SVGAGI. Trimming pared 3 bases from V and 4 bases from J, leaving 7 bases between. The CDR3 sequence is 12 residues long. CDR3 DNA: TGTGCCAGCAGTTATGACGGATACGAGCAGTACTTC. This translates into CASSYDGYEQYF.

This clonotype appeared many times. The chain is built from TRBV29-1 and TRBJ1-1; the match to TRBD1 covers 7 bases. V lost 4 bases, J lost 2 bases, and 4 bases stayed unmatched. This CDR3 has 13 residues. Germline V gene data show CDR1 as SQVTM and CDR2 as ANQGSEA. The CDR3 loop is CSVGQGINTEAFF. In DNA form, the CDR3 reads TGCAGCGTTGGACAGGGAATAAACACTGAAGCTTTCTTT. The full variable domain, rest sourced from reference TRBV29-1 and TRBJ1-1, is SAVISQKPSRDICQRGTSLTIQCQVDSQVTMMFWYRQQPGQSLTLIATANQGSEATYESGFVIDKFPISRPNLTFSTLTVSNMSPEDSSIYLCSVGQGINTEAFFGQGTRLTVV.

The chain recombines TRBV4-3 with TRBJ1-5; D possibly corresponds to TRBD1 (6 bases). Germline V gene lookup returns CDR1 LGHNA and CDR2 YSLEER. Between the trimmed V and J ends, which lost 0 bases and 6 bases, there was a span of 18 bases. This CDR3 spans 17 amino acids. The CDR3 coding sequence is TGCGCCAGCAGCCAAGATCCCGGCAGGGGTGACTCTCAGCCCCAGCATTTT. Translating gives CASSQDPGRGDSQPQHF.

This clonotype was detected ten times or more. The genes are TRBV7-6 and TRBJ2-2, with D unresolved. From germline, CDR1 is SGHVS and CDR2 FNYEAQ. V lost 4 bases and J lost 5, with 5 bases in between. CDR3 length: 12 amino acids. The CDR3 here is CASSSGTGELFF. CDR3 DNA sequence: TGTGCCAGCAGCTCCGGGACCGGGGAGCTGTTTTTT.

The V gene is TRBV10-3, the J gene TRBJ2-5; D may be TRBD2 (6 bases). Per the germline V gene, CDR1 is ENHRY and CDR2 is SYGVKD. Trimming pared 6 bases from V and 4 bases from J, leaving 12 bases between. This CDR3 is built from 13 residues. CDR3 region: CAIRDTSSETQYF. In nucleotides, the CDR3 is TGTGCCATCAGGGATACTAGCTCAGAGACCCAGTACTTC.

This clonotype was counted at least ten times. The gene calls are TRBV12-3 or TRBV12-4 and TRBJ2-7, with D perhaps TRBD2 (7 bases). This CDR3 comprises 16 residues. The V end was cut by 3 bases, the J end by 5 bases, with 20 bases between. The CDR3 nucleotides read TGTGCCAGCAGTTTTGGGGGCCCGGGAGCGGGACACGAGCAGTACTTC. This codes for CASSFGGPGAGHEQYF.

CDR3 sequence (DNA): TGTGCCAGTGGAGGGCGGTCACAAGAGACCCAGTACTTC. Residues: CASGGRSQETQYF. This rearrangement joins TRBV28 to TRBJ2-5, with D possibly TRBD2 on 6 matching bases. CDR3 size: 13 residues. V lost 9 bases to trimming and J lost 2 bases, with 13 bases between them. CDR1 and CDR2 from the germline V gene are MDHEN and SYDVKM.

This clonotype was seen at least ten times. The chain joins TRBV29-1 to TRBJ1-2; possibly TRBD1 for D (5 bases). The germline V gene encodes CDR1 SQVTM and CDR2 ANQGSEA. The CDR3 consists of 12 residues. The V gene lost 4 bases and the J gene lost 4 bases, with 10 bases spanning the gap. The CDR3 coding sequence is TGCAGCGTTGCGGCAGGGTCCTATGGCTACACCTTC. Its translation is CSVAAGSYGYTF.